Below, 5 T cell receptor beta chains from the same sample are listed, as sequenced in a study of shared clonotypes between healthy human individuals (dated by TCRdb to the early 2020s). Receptor amplification or capture employed the immunoSEQ multiplex PCR assay. This is the immuneACCESS table as TCRdb keeps it, with only in-frame sequences that have V and J called. A part of the clones is gone; compared with another copy, unresolved V genes explain less than half, and the rest is unexplained. This sample has more than 850,000 clones in its table, and around 78% of those were observed once. The biggest ten clones account for approximately 0.5% of the sample. The sample consisted of memory CD4+ T cells from PBMCs. Taken with the paper, the label for cell subset or site translates to: CD45RA-negative fraction. The receptors shown here come from a man younger than 35 in good health. Some clones in this sample may be carry-over from other donors' samples.

The J gene is TRBJ1-3, the V gene TRBV28; 8 bases align to TRBD1. Germline assignment: CDR1 MDHEN and CDR2 SYDVKM. After removal of 6 bases from V and 0 bases from J, the junction contained 1 base not matched to a gene. The CDR3 runs to 14 residues. DNA of the CDR3: TGTGCCAGCAGGACAGGGGCCTCTGGAAACACCATATATTTT. Translated: CASRTGASGNTIYF.

As concerns this clone: The same CDR3 also results from other DNA sequences found in this sample. The chain employs TRBV28 and TRBJ2-6; no clear D gene. Germline V gene data show CDR1 as MDHEN and CDR2 as SYDVKM. Trimming took off 3 bases at V and 0 bases at J, with 6 bases between the two ends. This CDR3 comprises 15 residues. The CDR3 loop reads CASSFRLSGANVLTF. CDR3 nucleotide sequence: TGTGCCAGCAGTTTTCGCCTCTCTGGGGCCAACGTCCTGACTTTC.

V usage is TRBV28 and J usage is TRBJ1-2; TRBD1 aligns across 10 bases. Looked up from germline, CDR1 is MDHEN and CDR2 is SYDVKM. The CDR3 contains 14 residues. The V and J ends lost 8 bases and 6 bases, in that order; junction bases with no gene match: 9. Written as DNA, the CDR3 is TGTGCCAGCGAGGGGACAGGGGTAATTCATGGCTACACCTTC. It specifies CASEGTGVIHGYTF.

Concerning this clone: In the same sample, other DNA sequences code for this CDR3. The rearrangement links TRBV5-4 to TRBJ1-2, with D unclear. Germline V gives CDR1 SGHNT, CDR2 YYREEE (reference sequence). Trimming removed 1 base from V and 0 bases from J, with 4 bases in between. This CDR3 contains 13 residues. The CDR3 protein is CASSLQANYGYTF. In nucleotides, the CDR3 is TGTGCCAGCAGCTTGCAGGCTAACTATGGCTACACCTTC.

V is TRBV18 and J is TRBJ2-7, with D possibly called TRBD1 or TRBD2 (6 bases each). Germline assignment: CDR1 KGHSH and CDR2 LQKENI. Trimming shortened V by 5 bases and J by 3 bases, and 17 bases separated the two germline ends. CDR3 length: 15 residues. The CDR3, as DNA: TGTGCCAGCTCAAACAGCAACGGGGGCAGCTACGAGCAGTACTTC. This encodes CASSNSNGGSYEQYF.